This T cell receptor beta chain emerged from a study of shared clonotypes between healthy human individuals. Profiling relied on immunoSEQ multiplex PCR, and the TCRdb table lists in-frame clones only, not all of them. The sample consists of 2,500,000 or so clones, around 92% of them appearing once. With V trimmed by 3 bases and J by 10 bases, 6 bases remained unmatched. Germline values: CDR1 MNHNS, CDR2 SASEGT. This CDR3 comprises 14 residues. The source is a man aged 18 to 30 in good health. Some clones in this sample may be carry-over from other donors' samples. The J gene is TRBJ1-3, the V gene TRBV6-1; 10 bases align to TRBD1. Specimen: naive CD4+ T cells from PBMCs. Subset noted: CD45RA+ positively selected. The CDR3 protein is CASSDWDRGRTIYF. DNA for the CDR3: TGTGCCAGCAGTGATTGGGACAGGGGAAGAACCATATATTTT.